These 29 T cell receptor beta chains were all obtained from the same sample, sequenced in a study of blood T cell repertoires in COVID-19. The table came from immunoSEQ multiplex PCR; TCRdb's copy has only in-frame clones and leaves some out. The sample yields some 60,000 clones, 70% to 90% seen once. The specimen sequenced was peripheral blood. These receptors all stem from a man aged 55 to 70 with acute or convalescent COVID-19.

This chain connects TRBV18 to TRBJ2-5; perhaps TRBD1 as D (6 bases). Between the trimmed V and J ends, which lost 3 bases and 2 bases, there was a span of 10 bases. The CDR3 consists of 14 residues. CDR1 is KGHSH, CDR2 LQKENI, per germline. As DNA, the CDR3 is TGTGCCAGCTCACCCGGGACACCTCAAGAGACCCAGTACTTC. It specifies CASSPGTPQETQYF.

The chain's CDR3 is CASSEWGPQYF. CDR3 in DNA: TGTGCCAGCAGTGAATGGGGGCCCCAGTACTTC. The chain carries TRBV6-1 and TRBJ2-5, with D maybe TRBD1 (6 bases). The CDR3 consists of 11 residues. In germline, CDR1 is MNHNS, CDR2 SASEGT. Between the trimmed V and J ends, which lost 2 bases and 9 bases, there was a span of 7 bases.

This clone was seen more than once but under ten times. The chain joins TRBV6-5 to TRBJ2-1; TRBD2 aligns across 11 bases. The germline V gene encodes CDR1 MNHEY and CDR2 SVGAGI. The CDR3 has 15 amino acids. The V gene end was trimmed by 3 bases and the J gene end by 9 bases; junction bases not matched to a gene: 7. This chain's CDR3 is CASSYISGRGGEQFF. CDR3 bases: TGTGCCAGCAGTTATATTAGCGGGAGGGGAGGTGAGCAGTTCTTC.

Only one count was recorded for this clone. The genes are TRBV7-2 and TRBJ2-1; D not resolved. This CDR3 comprises 12 residues. CDR1 SGHTA and CDR2 FQGNSA come from the germline V gene. Trimming left V 2 bases short and J 8 bases short, with 7 bases between. The CDR3 spells CASSLSRDEQFF. CDR3 DNA sequence: TGTGCCAGCAGCTTAAGTCGGGATGAGCAGTTCTTC. Filled out from reference TRBV7-2 and TRBJ2-1, the complete variable domain reads GAGVSQSPSNKVTEKGKDVELRCDPISGHTALYWYRQSLGQGLEFLIYFQGNSAPDKSGLPSDRFSAERTGGSVSTLTIQRTQQEDSAVYLCASSLSRDEQFFGPGTRLTVL.

The chain combines TRBV5-1 with TRBJ2-1, with D perhaps TRBD2 (6 bases). This CDR3 spans 15 amino acids. Trimming shortened V by 0 bases and J by 8 bases, and 15 bases separated the two germline ends. Germline CDR1 reads SGHRS; CDR2 reads YFSETQ. CDR3 protein: CASSLEDPGRHEQFF. CDR3 in DNA: TGCGCCAGCAGCTTGGAGGATCCGGGGAGGCATGAGCAGTTCTTC.

CDR3 coding DNA: TGTGCCAGCAGCTTAGCCGGGTCTGGGGCCAACGTCCTGACTTTC. It is translated as CASSLAGSGANVLTF. The V and J genes are TRBV7-6 and TRBJ2-6; D not resolved. Trimming pared 0 bases from V and 1 base from J, leaving 4 bases between. The length of the CDR3 is 15 residues. The germline gives CDR1 SGHVS, CDR2 FNYEAQ.

In this sample, this clone turned up once. In DNA form, the CDR3 reads TGTGCCAGCAGTGGACTAGCGGGTGCAGATACGCAGTATTTT. Its protein is CASSGLAGADTQYF. The V gene is TRBV27, the J gene TRBJ2-3, with 11 positions matching TRBD2. V shed 5 bases and J 4 bases; nucleotides not matched to a gene: 2. Germline CDR1 and CDR2: MNHEY and SMNVEV (reference sequence). The CDR3 sequence is 14 residues long.

This clone was seen ten or more times. This chain uses TRBV7-9 with TRBJ2-1, with 7 bases that match TRBD2. Germline CDR1 SEHNR, CDR2 FQNEAQ (reference sequence). The CDR3 totals 11 residues. The V segment lost 6 bases and the J segment 8 bases; nucleotides outside the gene matches: 1. The CDR3 coding sequence is TGTGCCAGCAGTCGGGGGGATGAGCAGTTCTTC. It encodes CASSRGDEQFF.

The rearrangement links TRBV9 to TRBJ2-7; 9 nucleotides align to TRBD1. Germline CDR1 SGDLS, CDR2 YYNGEE. The CDR3 has 15 amino acids. V lost 0 bases, J lost 7 bases, and 8 bases stayed unmatched. The CDR3 region has the DNA TGTGCCAGCAGCGTAGAAGGGACAGGGTATTCGGAGCAGTACTTC. This sequence encodes CASSVEGTGYSEQYF.

The CDR3 spells CASSIQGGVYEQYF. In nucleotides, the CDR3 is TGTGCCAGCAGTATACAGGGGGGCGTCTACGAGCAGTACTTC. The V call is TRBV3-1 (or the pseudogene TRBV3-2), the J call TRBJ2-7; TRBD1 agrees at 8 bases. The V gene's germline CDR1 is LGHDT and CDR2 YNNKEL (reference sequence). V gave up 6 bases and J gave up 3 bases; unmatched junction bases: 7. The CDR3 spans 14 residues.

The chain combines TRBV4-2 with TRBJ2-7, with 15 bases matching TRBD2. Germline V gives CDR1 LGHNA, CDR2 YNFKEQ. V lost 4 bases, J lost 6 bases, and 10 bases stayed unmatched. This CDR3 comprises 17 residues. The CDR3 reads CASSRTSGRGLHTEQYF. The CDR3 coding sequence is TGTGCCAGCAGCCGGACTAGCGGGAGGGGGCTCCACACCGAGCAGTACTTC.

CDR3 protein: CSAPRGSVTHGYTF. The CDR3 nucleotides read TGCAGCGCGCCCAGGGGATCGGTTACGCATGGCTACACCTTC. This chain connects TRBV29-1 to TRBJ1-2, with D tentatively TRBD1 (6 bases). Germline-derived CDR1 and CDR2 are SQVTM and ANQGSEA. This CDR3 spans 14 amino acids. V was shortened by 7 bases and J by 6 bases, with 21 bases between the two germline ends. Full variable domain (rest looked up from reference TRBV29-1 and TRBJ1-2): SAVISQKPSRDICQRGTSLTIQCQVDSQVTMMFWYRQQPGQSLTLIATANQGSEATYESGFVIDKFPISRPNLTFSTLTVSNMSPEDSSIYLCSAPRGSVTHGYTFGSGTRLTVV.

The chain carries TRBV19 and TRBJ1-4; 9 positions match TRBD1. This CDR3 is built from 17 residues. Per the germline V gene, CDR1 is LNHDA and CDR2 is SQIVND (reference sequence). J was trimmed by 1 base and V by 3 bases; bases with no gene match: 6. The CDR3 loop reads CASSIRNRGQTNEKLFF. As DNA, the CDR3 is TGTGCCAGTAGTATTCGGAACAGGGGGCAAACTAATGAAAAACTGTTTTTT.

The chain links TRBV21-1 to TRBJ2-7; the D call of TRBD1 is as the table states it, not checked on the DNA. TRBV21-1 is a pseudogene segment. CDR3 length equals 16 residues. CDR3 residues: CASSKALNRGRSEQYF. The CDR3 DNA follows: TGTGCCAGCAGCAAAGCGTTGAACAGGGGGCGCTCCGAGCAGTACTTC.

The rearrangement links TRBV6-5 to TRBJ2-7, with D possibly TRBD2 on 6 matching bases. This CDR3 comprises 15 residues. V was cut by 0 bases and J by 2 bases, with 11 bases left in between. Germline V gene sequence: CDR1 MNHEY, CDR2 SVGAGI. The CDR3 region has the DNA TGTGCCAGCAGTTACTCGTGGAGGGGCACCTACGAGCAGTACTTC. Its translation is CASSYSWRGTYEQYF.

The chain is built from TRBV29-1 and TRBJ1-3, with D unclear. Germline V CDR1 and CDR2: SQVTM, ANQGSEA. CDR3 size: 13 residues. V lost 0 bases to trimming and J lost 0 bases, with 3 bases between them. Written as DNA, the CDR3 is TGCAGCGTTGAAGACCTCTCTGGAAACACCATATATTTT. Translated: CSVEDLSGNTIYF.

The chain uses TRBV14 and TRBJ2-7, with D uncertain. This CDR3 is 13 amino acids long. Trimming left V 1 base short and J 6 bases short, with 10 bases between. CDR1 and CDR2 (germline): SGHDN, FVKESK. The chain's CDR3 is CASSQGLVREQYF. The CDR3 DNA follows: TGTGCCAGCAGCCAAGGGCTAGTTCGCGAGCAGTACTTC. Full variable domain (missing parts from reference TRBV14 and TRBJ2-7): EAGVTQFPSHSVIEKGQTVTLRCDPISGHDNLYWYRRVMGKEIKFLLHFVKESKQDESGMPNNRFLAERTGGTYSTLKVQPAELEDSGVYFCASSQGLVREQYFGPGTRLTVT.

The chain uses TRBV2 and TRBJ2-2; 7 bases line up with TRBD1. Looked up from germline, CDR1 is SNHLY and CDR2 is FYNNEI. CDR3 length: 14 residues. J gave up 5 bases and V 6 bases, and 6 bases lay outside the gene matches. CDR3 protein: CASRTGVPTGELFF. CDR3 coding DNA: TGTGCCAGCAGAACAGGGGTGCCAACCGGGGAGCTGTTTTTT.

This chain connects TRBV5-1 to TRBJ1-3; D is uncertain. V gave up 2 bases and J gave up 0 bases, with 9 bases separating them. The CDR3 sequence is 15 residues long. Germline loops: CDR1 SGHRS, CDR2 YFSETQ. CDR3 nucleotide sequence: TGCGCCAGCAGCTTACTACATGGCTCTGGAAACACCATATATTTT. Protein: CASSLLHGSGNTIYF.

The J gene is TRBJ1-6, the V gene TRBV28; D is unclear. There are 16 residues in the CDR3. The germline V gene encodes CDR1 MDHEN and CDR2 SYDVKM. V lost 4 bases and J lost 9, with 19 bases in between. Written as DNA, the CDR3 is TGTGCCAGCAGTTCCCCCTCGGCTGTGTCGGGTTCACCCCTCCACTTT. Its protein product is CASSSPSAVSGSPLHF.

The gene calls are TRBV30 and TRBJ1-2, with D perhaps TRBD1 (6 bases). Deletions cut 4 bases from V and 1 base from J, with 7 bases between. From germline, CDR1 is GTSNPN and CDR2 SVGIG (reference sequence). There are 12 residues in the CDR3. CDR3 residues: CAWTGDNYGYTF. CDR3 coding DNA: TGTGCCTGGACAGGGGATAACTATGGCTACACCTTC.

The chain recombines TRBV19 with TRBJ1-5, with 8 positions matching TRBD1. The CDR3 length is 15 residues. Germline V gene data show CDR1 as LNHDA and CDR2 as SQIVND (reference sequence). V lost 3 bases, J lost 7 bases, and 8 bases stayed unmatched. CDR3 sequence: CASSMGQGAGQPQHF. The CDR3 DNA reads TGTGCCAGTAGTATGGGGCAGGGGGCTGGGCAGCCCCAGCATTTT.

V gene TRBV3-1 (or the pseudogene TRBV3-2) combines with J gene TRBJ1-5; possible D gene TRBD1, 5 bases. The V end lost 3 bases, the J end lost 2 bases, and 8 bases lay between the germline ends. Germline V CDR1 and CDR2: LGHDT, YNNKEL (reference sequence). This CDR3 is 14 amino acids long. The CDR3 reads CASSHGHRNQPQHF. As DNA, the CDR3 is TGTGCCAGCAGCCATGGACACCGCAATCAGCCCCAGCATTTT.

V and J are TRBV5-1 and TRBJ1-4, with no clear D. Trimming shortened V by 0 bases and J by 7 bases, and 13 bases separated the two germline ends. In germline, CDR1 is SGHRS, CDR2 YFSETQ. CDR3 length: 15 residues. CDR3 region: CASSLDPGSGEKLFF. Written as DNA, the CDR3 is TGCGCCAGCAGCTTGGACCCGGGGAGTGGTGAAAAACTGTTTTTT.

The rearrangement links TRBV12-3 or TRBV12-4 to TRBJ2-1, with D uncertain. V lost 3 bases and J 11 bases, leaving 5 bases between the germline ends. The CDR3 totals 10 residues. CDR3 nucleotide sequence: TGTGCCAGCAGTTTCCAAAAGCAGTTCTTC. It yields the protein CASSFQKQFF.

The rearrangement links TRBV7-6 to TRBJ2-3; D may be TRBD2 (7 bases). This CDR3 is 15 amino acids long. Germline V lookup: CDR1 SGHVS, CDR2 FNYEAQ. The V gene lost 2 bases and the J gene lost 5 bases, with 14 bases spanning the gap. In nucleotides, the CDR3 is TGTGCCAGCAGCTTACAGGGGAGGGGAGGAGATACGCAGTATTTT. Translated: CASSLQGRGGDTQYF.

The chain recombines TRBV7-9 with TRBJ2-7, with 9 positions matching TRBD1. The junction had 8 bases not matched to a gene; V was cut back by 6 bases and J by 2 bases. Germline V gene lookup returns CDR1 SEHNR and CDR2 FQNEAQ (reference sequence). The length of the CDR3 is 15 residues. The CDR3, as DNA: TGTGCCAGCAGTTTCGGGGACAGGGTTCCCTACGAGCAGTACTTC. This gives the protein CASSFGDRVPYEQYF.

This clone occurred once. The chain combines TRBV28 with TRBJ2-1; 12 bases agree with TRBD2. CDR1 is MDHEN and CDR2 is SYDVKM in the germline V gene. The CDR3 loop spans 17 amino acids. V lost 3 bases and J lost 7; bases outside the gene matches: 10. CDR3 residues: CASSFGTSGFRDNEQFF. In nucleotides, the CDR3 is TGTGCCAGCAGTTTCGGGACTAGCGGGTTCCGGGATAATGAGCAGTTCTTC.

The V and J genes are TRBV9 and TRBJ1-3; no clear D. Germline V lookup: CDR1 SGDLS, CDR2 YYNGEE. The CDR3 consists of 14 residues. V shed 4 bases and J shed 2 bases, with 10 bases lying between them. CDR3 amino acids: CASSPQVAGNTIYF. CDR3 DNA sequence: TGTGCCAGCAGCCCCCAGGTGGCTGGAAACACCATATATTTT.